The T cell receptor beta chain described here comes from a study of T cell responses to AZD1222 COVID-19 vaccine (dated by TCRdb to the early 2020s). Regarding the study in general: TCR sequencing was performed for more than 230 trial participants, of whom around 200 were given two doses of AZD1222 and around 25 were given two doses of MenACWY control vaccine. Trial participants were enrolled by age into 18-55, 56-69 and 70-plus year subgroups, with about 150, 27 and 61 TCR-sequenced participants respectively. The paper's findings and limits, for the study overall: The whole spike protein was spanned by vaccine-associated CD4 TCRs, and dominant responses were seen in regions 160-218 and 743-854. Participants were mostly white British and included more females than males, and it was suggested by the authors that clonal diversity may have been underestimated. Because no samples from the day 14 peak response were available, repertoires could be characterized only after the peak T cell response. The 56-69-year group was small, and its depth increase did not reach significance, likely because of low power. Conclusions about previously exposed vaccinees are limited because only a handful of AZD1222 recipients were SARS-CoV-2 seropositive at baseline. A significant rise in spike-specific TCR breadth and depth was observed after two AZD1222 doses relative to day 0 and relative to MenACWY recipients. Epitopes outside the regions mutated in the B.1.351 and B.1.1.7 variants were reportedly recognized by nearly half of the unique spike-specific TCRs.

V ends up 4 bases short and J 7 bases short, with an unmatched junction base count of 12. The CDR3 contains 15 residues, cysteine and phenylalanine counted. This entry keeps only the CDR3 DNA: 45 bases, framed from base 1. CDR1 and CDR2 (SGHRS, YFSETQ) derive from the germline V gene. The sample's time point, from its label and the paper: about 28 days (+/-7) after the second vaccine dose. AZD1222 recipients given second doses at about 4 weeks or at about 12 weeks were pooled, since spike-specific TCR depth and breadth were not found to differ between the two schedules. Samples from vaccinated people were obtained from the UK trials COV001 and COV002, which included a single-blind randomized controlled phase 2/3 trial of AZD1222 (ChAdOx1 nCoV-19) in healthy adults. Trial participant PBMC samples were collected at day 0 and day 28 after the second dose for TCRbeta chain sequencing. On this clone: The antigen it binds to is not known. No base quality information exists; no much larger clone differs at one position.

The CDR3 regions of human TCRbeta chains were analyzed by immunosequencing. Regarding the original processing steps: Repertoire TCRs were matched against a reference library of SARS-CoV-2-specific TCRs generated with the MIRA antigen-specificity platform. Breadth was defined as the fraction of unique TCRs that were SARS-CoV-2-associated, and depth was defined as the fraction of total T cells that were SARS-CoV-2-associated. Using the MIRA data, each spike-specific TCR was assigned both to the spike region to which the TCR was reactive and to a CD4 or CD8 class. Log10-transformed breadth and depth values were compared by one-way ANOVA with Sidak's multiple comparisons tests. Entries here come from immuneACCESS through TCRdb and include only in-frame sequences with V and J called. Some clones fail to appear in such tables; in the studies checked, an unresolved V gene covers under half of the shortfall, and the cause of the remainder is unknown. That table supplies the V and J calls and clone size; D and trimming were determined from the DNA. The sample data list more than 70,000 clones, and 70% to 90% of these were observed just once. The ten most abundant clones make up just under 5% of the sample.

The sequence derives from an adult who received the AZD1222 COVID-19 vaccine. The source was peripheral blood, collected 28 days after the second AZD1222 dose. The chain is encoded by TRBV5-1 joined to TRBJ2-3, and 7 junction bases match TRBD1. This receptor has the CDR3 CASSPGTEKIHTQYF. The DNA sequence is as follows: TGCGCCAGCAGCCCTGGGACAGAGAAGATCCATACGCAGTATTTT. Beyond the CDR3, the reference TRBV5-1 and TRBJ2-3 genes provide the residues; the full variable domain reads: KAGVTQTPRYLIKTRGQQVTLSCSPISGHRSVSWYQQTPGQGLQFLFEYFSETQRNKGNFPGRFSGRQFSNSRSEMNVSTLELGDSALYLCASSPGTEKIHTQYFGPGTRLTVL.